Below, one TCR beta chain is given with its context. Its antigen is unidentified. The CDR3 totals 16 residues. Germline-derived CDR1 and CDR2 are MGHRA and YSYEKL. The ends were cut back, 5 bases at V and 5 bases at J, with 19 bases in the middle. This record belongs to a study of cytomegalovirus exposure and HLA in healthy donors. Whole-study findings and limits: It has been reported that TCR beta sequences accurately predicted the HLA-A and HLA-B alleles of most subjects. A previous analysis found most TCR beta V segments productive roughly 90% or roughly 30% of the time.

60 Vbeta and 13 Jbeta primers were used in PCR. The protocol was immunoSEQ multiplex PCR, while the TCRdb copy is restricted to in-frame clones and leaves out a portion. The sample table sets out around 50,000 clones. This receptor was obtained from a male donor in good health and CMV-seronegative. Sequenced: PBMCs. V is TRBV4-1 and J is TRBJ2-4; tentatively, D is TRBD2 (6 bases). CDR3 residues: CASSSGGAGFQNIQYF. The CDR3 coding sequence is TGCGCCAGCAGCTCCGGGGGAGCAGGGTTCCAAAACATTCAGTACTTC.